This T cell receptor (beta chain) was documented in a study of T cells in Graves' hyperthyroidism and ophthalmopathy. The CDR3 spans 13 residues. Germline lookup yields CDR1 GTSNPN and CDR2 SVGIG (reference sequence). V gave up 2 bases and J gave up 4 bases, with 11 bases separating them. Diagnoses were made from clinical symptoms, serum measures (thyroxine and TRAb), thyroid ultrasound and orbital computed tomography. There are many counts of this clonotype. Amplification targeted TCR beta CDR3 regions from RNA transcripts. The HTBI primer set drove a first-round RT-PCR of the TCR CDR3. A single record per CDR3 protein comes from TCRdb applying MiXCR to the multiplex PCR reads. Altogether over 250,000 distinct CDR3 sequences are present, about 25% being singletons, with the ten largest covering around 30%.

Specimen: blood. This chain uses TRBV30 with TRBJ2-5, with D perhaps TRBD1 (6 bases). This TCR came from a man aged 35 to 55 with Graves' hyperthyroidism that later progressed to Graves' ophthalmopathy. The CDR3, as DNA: TGTGCCTGGAGTTATAGGACAGCAGAGACCCAGTACTTC. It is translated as CAWSYRTAETQYF. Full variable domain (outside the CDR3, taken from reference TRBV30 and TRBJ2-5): SQTIHQWPATLVQPVGSPLSLECTVEGTSNPNLYWYRQAAGRGLQLLFYSVGIGQISSEVPQNLSASRPQDRQFILSSKKLLLSDSGFYLCAWSYRTAETQYFGPGTRLLVL.